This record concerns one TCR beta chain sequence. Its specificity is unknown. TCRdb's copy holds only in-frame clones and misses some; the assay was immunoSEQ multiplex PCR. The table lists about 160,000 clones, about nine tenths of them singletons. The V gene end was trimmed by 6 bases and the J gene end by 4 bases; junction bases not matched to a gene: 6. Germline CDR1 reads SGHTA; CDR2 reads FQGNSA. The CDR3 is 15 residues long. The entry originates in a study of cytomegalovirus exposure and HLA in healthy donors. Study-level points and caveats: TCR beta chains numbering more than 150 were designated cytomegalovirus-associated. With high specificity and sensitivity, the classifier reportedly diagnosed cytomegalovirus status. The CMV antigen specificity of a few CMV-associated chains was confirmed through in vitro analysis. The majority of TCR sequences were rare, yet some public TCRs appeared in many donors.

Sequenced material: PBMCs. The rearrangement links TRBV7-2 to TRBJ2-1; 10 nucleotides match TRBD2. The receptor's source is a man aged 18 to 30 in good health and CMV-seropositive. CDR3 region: CASSLAGAPYNEQFF. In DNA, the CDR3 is TGTGCCAGCAGTCTAGCGGGAGCTCCTTACAATGAGCAGTTCTTC.